What follows are 10 T cell receptor beta chains derived from one specimen sequenced in a study of response to subunit inactivated influenza vaccine. Each CDR3 protein gets one entry after TCRdb re-called the RT-PCR reads with MiXCR. Found here are about 540,000 distinct CDR3 sequences, under 30% of them singletons; the top ten hold about 2.8%. This same sample was also part of a study on T cells expressing NK-cell markers. As that report states: Researchers built TCR beta cDNA using 5'RACE template switching with UMIs.

Specimen: CD4+ T cells sorted from PBMCs, collected about 12 days after vaccination. The receptors originated from a man over 45 who received an inactivated influenza vaccine.

This clonotype was detected only a few times. This rearrangement joins TRBV6-1 to TRBJ2-7; a possible D gene is TRBD1 (6 bases). The CDR3 is 13 residues long. V was shortened by 6 bases and J by 1 base, with 10 bases between the two germline ends. Germline loops: CDR1 MNHNS, CDR2 SASEGT. CDR3 coding DNA: TGTGCCAGCAGCAGGACAGCTTCCTACGAGCAGTACTTC. It is translated as CASSRTASYEQYF.

This clonotype has only a few counts. This rearrangement joins TRBV20-1 to TRBJ2-1; perhaps TRBD2 as D (5 bases). From germline, CDR1 is DFQATT and CDR2 SNEGSKA (reference sequence). Trimming took 7 bases from V and 9 from J, leaving 25 bases between them. The CDR3 covers 15 residues. CDR3 sequence reads: CSVTLLASQLAEQFF. The CDR3 region has the DNA TGCAGTGTAACCCTTCTAGCTTCACAGCTGGCTGAGCAGTTCTTC.

This clonotype turned up a few times. The chain links TRBV15 to TRBJ2-3; the D gene is possibly TRBD2 (6 bases). Trimming took off 5 bases at V and 0 bases at J, with 18 bases between the two ends. The CDR3 is 17 residues long. Germline V gene sequence: CDR1 LNHNV, CDR2 YYDKDF (reference sequence). The CDR3 bases are TGTGCCACCAGCTCCCGACGGTTGGAGGGAAGCACAGATACGCAGTATTTT. Its translation: CATSSRRLEGSTDTQYF.

This clonotype was detected only a few times. V and J are TRBV14 and TRBJ1-2; tentatively, D is TRBD1 (5 bases). This CDR3 contains 12 residues. Trimming stripped 5 bases from V and 2 bases from J, with 6 bases between. Germline assignment: CDR1 SGHDN and CDR2 FVKESK. The CDR3 coding sequence is TGTGCCAGCAGCAGACAGAACTATGGCTACACCTTC. It yields the protein CASSRQNYGYTF.

The chain links TRBV30 to TRBJ1-5; 9 positions match TRBD1. The germline V gene has CDR1 GTSNPN and CDR2 SVGIG (reference sequence). This CDR3 region has 19 residues. J gave up 0 bases and V 0 bases, and 12 bases lay outside the gene matches. The chain's CDR3 is CAWSVRGTGPQYSNQPQHF. CDR3 coding DNA: TGTGCCTGGAGTGTAAGGGGGACAGGGCCGCAGTATAGCAATCAGCCCCAGCATTTT.

This clonotype was picked up a small number of times. The rearrangement uses TRBV10-3 and TRBJ2-7, with D tentatively TRBD2 (5 bases). The V gene lost 6 bases and the J gene lost 3 bases, with 9 bases spanning the gap. Germline assignment: CDR1 ENHRY and CDR2 SYGVKD. The CDR3 is made up of 12 amino acids. In DNA, the CDR3 is TGTGCCATCAGCCCCGAGGGCTACGAGCAGTACTTC. This translates into CAISPEGYEQYF.

The CDR3 DNA follows: TGCGCCAGCAGCTTGAATCCGGGACTTGCCTACAATGAGCAGTTCTTC. It codes for CASSLNPGLAYNEQFF. The J gene is TRBJ2-1, the V gene TRBV5-1; D is perhaps TRBD2 (6 bases). Trimming removed 1 base from V and 2 bases from J, with 13 bases in between. Germline-derived CDR1 and CDR2 are SGHRS and YFSETQ. This CDR3 spans 16 amino acids.

The genes are TRBV7-8 and TRBJ2-7; TRBD1 might be the D (5 bases). The V gene lost 1 base and the J gene lost 5 bases, with 12 bases spanning the gap. Looked up from germline, CDR1 is SGHVS and CDR2 is FQNEAQ. This CDR3 spans 14 amino acids. The CDR3 bases are TGTGCCAGCAGCTTAGTCATGGGGCCGGACGAGCAGTACTTC. Amino acids: CASSLVMGPDEQYF.

Only a few counts were recorded for this clonotype. V usage is TRBV28 and J usage is TRBJ2-1; 11 bases agree with TRBD2. The CDR3 runs 15 residues. The germline CDR1 and CDR2 sequences are MDHEN and SYDVKM. The V and J ends lost 1 base and 7 bases, in that order; junction bases with no gene match: 3. The CDR3 is CASSLFRTSGNEQFF. CDR3 DNA: TGTGCCAGCAGTTTATTTCGGACTAGCGGGAATGAGCAGTTCTTC.

The genes are TRBV7-2 and TRBJ1-2; 9 bases fit TRBD1. Looked up from germline, CDR1 is SGHTA and CDR2 is FQGNSA. The V gene end was trimmed by 4 bases and the J gene end by 8 bases; junction bases not matched to a gene: 8. CDR3 length equals 14 residues. In nucleotides, the CDR3 is TGTGCCAGCAGCTCGAGGCGGACAGGGGTCGGCTACACCTTC. Translating it yields CASSSRRTGVGYTF.